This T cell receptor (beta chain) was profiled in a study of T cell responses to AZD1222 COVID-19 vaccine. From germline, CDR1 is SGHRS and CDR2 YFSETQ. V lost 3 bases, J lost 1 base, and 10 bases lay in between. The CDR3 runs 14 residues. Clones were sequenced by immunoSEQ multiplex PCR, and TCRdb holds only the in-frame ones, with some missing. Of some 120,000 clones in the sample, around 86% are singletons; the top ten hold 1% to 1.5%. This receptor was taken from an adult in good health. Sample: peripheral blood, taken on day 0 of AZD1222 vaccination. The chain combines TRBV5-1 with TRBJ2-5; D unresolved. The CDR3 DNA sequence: TGCGCCAGCAGCTCGGGCAACTCCCAAGAGACCCAGTACTTC. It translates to CASSSGNSQETQYF.